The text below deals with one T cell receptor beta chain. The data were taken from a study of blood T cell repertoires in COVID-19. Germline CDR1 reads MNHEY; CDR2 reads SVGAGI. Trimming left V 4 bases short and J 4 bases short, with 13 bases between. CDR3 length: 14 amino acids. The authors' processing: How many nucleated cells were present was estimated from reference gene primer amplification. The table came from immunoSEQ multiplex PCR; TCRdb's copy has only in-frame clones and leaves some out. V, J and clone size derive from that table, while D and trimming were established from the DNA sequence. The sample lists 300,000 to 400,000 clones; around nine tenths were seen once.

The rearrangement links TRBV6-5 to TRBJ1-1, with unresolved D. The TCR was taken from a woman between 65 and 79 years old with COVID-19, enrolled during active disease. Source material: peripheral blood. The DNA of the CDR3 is TGTGCCAGCAGTTCCCCCCCCGAGGGCACTGAAGCTTTCTTT. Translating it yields CASSSPPEGTEAFF.